This TCR beta chain is drawn from a study of T cell responses to AZD1222 COVID-19 vaccine. About the research overall: Second doses at about 4 or about 12 weeks were pooled. The study's findings and limits: Spike was spanned by vaccine-associated CD4 TCRs, with dominance at 160-218 and 743-854. Among AZD1222 vaccinees, only 5 to 7 were seropositive at baseline. The sample set comprised mostly white British donors with more females, and clonal diversity was possibly underestimated.

Worth noting for this clone: Its antigen remains unknown.

The protocol was immunoSEQ multiplex PCR, while the TCRdb copy is restricted to in-frame clones and leaves out a portion. Of under 150,000 clones in the sample, approximately 87% were seen once. In germline, CDR1 is SGHRS, CDR2 YFSETQ. With 0 bases clipped from V and 2 bases from J, the junction kept 5 bases outside the gene matches. The CDR3 extends over 16 amino acids. The receptor was isolated from an adult in good health. Sample: peripheral blood, taken on day 0 of AZD1222 vaccination. The chain uses TRBV5-1 and TRBJ2-7; 10 bases align to TRBD1. The CDR3 nucleotides are TGCGCCAGCAGCTTGGGGGGGACAGGGGATCCCTACGAGCAGTACTTC. This codes for CASSLGGTGDPYEQYF.